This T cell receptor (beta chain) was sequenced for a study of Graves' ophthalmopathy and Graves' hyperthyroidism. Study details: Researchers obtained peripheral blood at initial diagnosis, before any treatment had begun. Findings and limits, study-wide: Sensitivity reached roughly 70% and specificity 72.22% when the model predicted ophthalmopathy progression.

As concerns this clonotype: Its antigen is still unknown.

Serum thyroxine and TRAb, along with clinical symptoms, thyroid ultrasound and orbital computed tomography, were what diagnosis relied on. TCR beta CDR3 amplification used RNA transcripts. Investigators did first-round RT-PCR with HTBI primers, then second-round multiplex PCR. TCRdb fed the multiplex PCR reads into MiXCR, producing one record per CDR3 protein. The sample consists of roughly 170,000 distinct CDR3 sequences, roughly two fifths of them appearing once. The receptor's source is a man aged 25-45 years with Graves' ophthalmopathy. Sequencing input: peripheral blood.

The CDR3 protein is CATSLLAEQETQYF. CDR3 in DNA: TGTGCCACCAGCCTACTAGCGGAACAAGAGACCCAGTACTTC. The rearrangement links TRBV15 to TRBJ2-5; 8 positions match TRBD2. From germline, CDR1 is LNHNV and CDR2 YYDKDF (reference sequence). The CDR3 consists of 14 residues. V lost 5 bases and J lost 2; bases outside the gene matches: 4. Full variable domain (rest looked up from reference TRBV15 and TRBJ2-5): DAMVIQNPRYQVTQFGKPVTLSCSQTLNHNVMYWYQQKSSQAPKLLFHYYDKDFNNEADTPDNFQSRRPNTSFCFLDIRSPGLGDTAMYLCATSLLAEQETQYFGPGTRLLVL.